This entry lists 5 T cell receptor beta chains sequenced from one sample in a study of blood T cell repertoires in COVID-19. Repertoires were generated with immunoSEQ multiplex PCR, while TCRdb's copy carries only in-frame clones and drops some. Of about 210,000 clones listed, around four fifths were seen once; the top ten hold 2.5% to 3.5%. The sequenced sample was peripheral blood. The receptors were sampled from a man aged 50-60 years with active or convalescent COVID-19.

This chain uses TRBV30 with TRBJ1-4; TRBD1 is a possible D gene (5 bases). This CDR3 region has 14 residues. V was clipped by 6 bases and J by 1 base, with 12 bases between them. Germline V gene data show CDR1 as GTSNPN and CDR2 as SVGIG (reference sequence). CDR3 sequence reads: CACPGHLTNEKLFF. In DNA, the CDR3 is TGTGCCTGCCCTGGACACCTAACTAATGAAAAACTGTTTTTT.

The CDR3 region is CASSPITNGYTF. In DNA form, the CDR3 reads TGTGCCAGCAGTCCCATTACTAATGGCTACACCTTC. The rearrangement uses TRBV12-3 or TRBV12-4 and TRBJ1-2; D gene unclear. Trimming took 5 bases from V and 6 from J, leaving 10 bases between them. This CDR3 spans 12 amino acids.

The chain combines TRBV12-3 or TRBV12-4 with TRBJ2-5; possible D gene TRBD2, 6 bases. Trimming removed 3 bases from V and 6 bases from J, with 11 bases in between. This CDR3 has 13 amino acids. CDR3: CASSFGGIKTQYF. The CDR3 DNA follows: TGTGCCAGCAGTTTTGGAGGGATAAAGACCCAGTACTTC.

This clone was seen repeatedly, ten times or more. The chain's CDR3 is CAISEPGEGEVYEQYF. CDR3 DNA: TGTGCCATCAGTGAACCCGGGGAGGGTGAGGTCTACGAGCAGTACTTC. The chain employs TRBV10-3 and TRBJ2-7; 7 positions agree with TRBD2. From germline, CDR1 is ENHRY and CDR2 SYGVKD. The CDR3 length is 16 residues. V lost 3 bases, J lost 3 bases, and 11 bases stayed unmatched.

This clone has just one count. V is TRBV10-3 and J is TRBJ1-3; D gene ambiguous. Germline-derived CDR1 and CDR2 are ENHRY and SYGVKD. The CDR3 is made up of 16 amino acids. The germline V and J ends were trimmed by 2 bases and 1 base, with 12 bases remaining between them. As DNA, the CDR3 is TGTGCCATCAGTGAGGGCCAGTTCATGTCTGGAAACACCATATATTTT. Its protein is CAISEGQFMSGNTIYF.